This T cell receptor beta chain is drawn from a study of blood T cell repertoires in COVID-19. Study overall: Samples taken during acute and convalescent COVID-19 were collected in the United States, Italy and Spain.

Original methodology: Researchers report that nucleated cell counts were estimated from reference gene primer amplification. Clones were sequenced by immunoSEQ multiplex PCR, and TCRdb holds only the in-frame ones, with some missing. V, J and clone size are those of that table, while D and trimming were read from the DNA. The repertoire has about 180,000 clones, 70% to 90% of them found once; the top ten carry under 6%. Enrolled during active infection, Seattle patients were then followed longitudinally. Germline CDR1 is ENHRY and CDR2 is SYGVKD. The junction had 8 bases not matched to a gene; V was cut back by 5 bases and J by 1 base. The CDR3 totals 16 residues.

The origin of this receptor is a woman in her fifties or sixties with COVID-19, enrolled during active disease. This chain uses TRBV10-3 with TRBJ1-1, with TRBD1 matching over 9 bases. The sample consisted of peripheral blood. The CDR3 protein is CAISSGTGTENTEAFF. The CDR3 DNA sequence: TGTGCCATCAGTTCCGGGACAGGGACGGAGAACACTGAAGCTTTCTTT.